This TCR beta chain stems from a study of CD8 T cells in ankylosing spondylitis. Findings and limits, study-wide: Reportedly, significant enrichment of disease-linked clones occurred in matched ankylosing spondylitis synovial fluid. Before this, some motif variants had been reported in reactive arthritis synovial fluid and blood. Among TCR beta sequences, a motif of several highly homologous variants appeared characteristic of ankylosing spondylitis blood.

Library preparation for TCR beta used quantitative 5'-RACE with molecular barcodes. MiXCR was run by TCRdb on the 5' RACE reads, yielding one entry per CDR3 protein. The repertoire holds around 99,000 distinct CDR3 sequences, roughly 9.6% seen once, with under 6% in the top ten. This clonotype appeared a few times. Its antigen is as yet unknown. CDR3 length: 15 residues. J was trimmed by 4 bases and V by 0 bases; bases with no gene match: 8. CDR1 is GTSNPN, CDR2 SVGIG, per germline (reference sequence). The chain links TRBV30 to TRBJ2-5; 7 bases line up with TRBD2. The clonotype was recovered from a male donor with ankylosing spondylitis or in good health (not recorded which). Sequencing input: blood, either unsorted or a sorted T cell fraction (not recorded which). The CDR3 DNA sequence: TGTGCCTGGAGTGTGGACGGGGGGTCTGGAGAGACCCAGTACTTC. Residues: CAWSVDGGSGETQYF.